This TCR beta chain comes out of a study of blood T cell repertoires in COVID-19. V was clipped by 1 base and J by 5 bases, with 12 bases between them. CDR1 is MGHRA, CDR2 YSYEKL, per germline. This CDR3 has 15 residues. This clone was picked up one time. Only in-frame clones appear in the TCRdb table, and some are missing; sequencing was by immunoSEQ multiplex PCR. Here the sample spans around 310,000 clones, about nine tenths being singletons. Sequenced sample: PBMCs or T cells enriched from blood (not recorded which). The rearrangement uses TRBV4-1 and TRBJ2-1; D is unclear. The receptor was isolated from a woman in her thirties who had recovered from COVID-19. CDR3 nucleotide sequence: TGCGCCAGCAGCCAAGGTTGGAGCCGAAACAATGAGCAGTTCTTC. It translates to CASSQGWSRNNEQFF.